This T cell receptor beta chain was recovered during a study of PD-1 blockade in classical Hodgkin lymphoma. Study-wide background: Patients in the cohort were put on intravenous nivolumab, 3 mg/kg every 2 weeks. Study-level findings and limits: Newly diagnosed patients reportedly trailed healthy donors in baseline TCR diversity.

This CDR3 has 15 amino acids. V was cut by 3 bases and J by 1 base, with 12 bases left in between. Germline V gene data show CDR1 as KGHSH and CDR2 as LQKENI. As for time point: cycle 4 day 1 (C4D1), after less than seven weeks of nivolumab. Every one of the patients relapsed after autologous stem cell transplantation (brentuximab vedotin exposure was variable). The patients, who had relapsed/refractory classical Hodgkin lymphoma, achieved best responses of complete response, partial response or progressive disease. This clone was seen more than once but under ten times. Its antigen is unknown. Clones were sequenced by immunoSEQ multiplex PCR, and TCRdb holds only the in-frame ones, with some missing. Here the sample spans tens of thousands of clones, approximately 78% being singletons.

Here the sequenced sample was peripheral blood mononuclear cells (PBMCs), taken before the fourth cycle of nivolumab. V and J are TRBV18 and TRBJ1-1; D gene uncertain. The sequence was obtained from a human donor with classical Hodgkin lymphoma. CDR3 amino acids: CASSPGEGRNTEAFF. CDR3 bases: TGTGCCAGCTCACCCGGTGAGGGCAGGAACACTGAAGCTTTCTTT.